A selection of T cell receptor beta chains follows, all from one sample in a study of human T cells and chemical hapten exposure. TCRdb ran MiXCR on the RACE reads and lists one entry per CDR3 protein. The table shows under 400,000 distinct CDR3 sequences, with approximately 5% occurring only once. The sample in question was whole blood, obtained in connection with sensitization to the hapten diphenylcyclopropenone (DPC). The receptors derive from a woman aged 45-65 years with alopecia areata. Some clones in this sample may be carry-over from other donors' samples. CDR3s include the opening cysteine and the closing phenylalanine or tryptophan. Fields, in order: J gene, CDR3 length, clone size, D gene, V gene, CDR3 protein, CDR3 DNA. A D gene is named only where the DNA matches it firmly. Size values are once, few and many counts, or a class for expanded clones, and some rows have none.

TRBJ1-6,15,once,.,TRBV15,CATSRVGDSNSPLHF,TGTGCCACCAGCAGAGTTGGGGATAGTAATTCACCCCTCCACTTT
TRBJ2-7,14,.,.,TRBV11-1,CASGPGQSSYEQYF,TGTGCCAGCGGCCCTGGACAGAGCTCCTACGAGCAGTACTTC
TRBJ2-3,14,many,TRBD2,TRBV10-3,CAMGGPGSTDTQYF,TGTGCCATGGGAGGGCCTGGGAGCACAGATACGCAGTATTTT
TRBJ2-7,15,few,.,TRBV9,CASSVGEGGSYEQYF,TGTGCCAGCAGCGTAGGCGAGGGGGGCTCCTACGAGCAGTACTTC
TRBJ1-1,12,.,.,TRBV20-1,CSAGDGATEAFF,TGCAGTGCCGGGGACGGAGCCACTGAAGCTTTCTTT
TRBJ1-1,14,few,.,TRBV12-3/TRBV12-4,CASSPGRSGTEAFF,TGTGCCAGCAGCCCGGGACGGTCGGGGACTGAAGCTTTCTTT
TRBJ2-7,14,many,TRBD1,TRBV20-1,CSARVETGAHEQYF,TGCAGTGCTAGAGTGGAGACAGGGGCCCACGAGCAGTACTTC
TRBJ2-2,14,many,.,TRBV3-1,CASSQRRNTGELFF,TGTGCCAGCAGCCAGCGAAGGAACACCGGGGAGCTGTTTTTT
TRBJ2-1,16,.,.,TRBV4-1,CASTDGSRGAYNEQFF,TGCGCCAGCACAGATGGGAGCCGGGGAGCCTACAATGAGCAGTTCTTC
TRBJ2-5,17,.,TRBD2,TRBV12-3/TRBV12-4,CASSFLAGTQGRKTQYF,TGTGCCAGCAGTTTTCTAGCGGGAACACAGGGTCGCAAGACCCAGTACTTC
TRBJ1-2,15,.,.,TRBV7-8,CASSLVRGTGYGYTF,TGTGCCAGCAGCCTCGTCCGGGGGACGGGCTATGGCTACACCTTC
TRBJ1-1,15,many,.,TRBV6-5,CASSLYSGDSPRAFF,TGTGCCAGCAGCCTTTACAGTGGGGACTCCCCGAGGGCTTTCTTT
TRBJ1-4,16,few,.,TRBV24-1,CATSAGPGRGNEKLFF,TGTGCCACCAGTGCCGGCCCGGGACGGGGTAATGAAAAACTGTTTTTT
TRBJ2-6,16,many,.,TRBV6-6,CASRRLSGDGANVLTF,TGTGCCAGCAGGAGACTGTCGGGGGACGGGGCCAACGTCCTGACTTTC
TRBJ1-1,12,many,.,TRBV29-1,CSVQEMNTEAFF,TGCAGCGTCCAGGAGATGAACACTGAAGCTTTCTTT
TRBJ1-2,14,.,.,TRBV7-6,CASSLVESNYGYTF,TGTGCCAGCAGCTTAGTGGAGAGTAACTATGGCTACACCTTC
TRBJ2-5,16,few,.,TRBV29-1,CSVGSGWALSQETQYF,TGCAGCGTTGGTAGTGGGTGGGCACTGAGCCAAGAGACCCAGTACTTC
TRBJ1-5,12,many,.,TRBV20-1,CSVLRRGQPQHF,TGCAGTGTCCTCCGACGGGGTCAGCCCCAGCATTTT
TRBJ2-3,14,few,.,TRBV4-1,CASSSLGLTDTQYF,TGCGCCAGCAGCTCCCTAGGGTTAACAGATACGCAGTATTTT
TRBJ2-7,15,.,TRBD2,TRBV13,CASRAGTSGAGEQYF,TGTGCCAGTCGTGCCGGGACTAGCGGGGCTGGGGAGCAGTACTTC
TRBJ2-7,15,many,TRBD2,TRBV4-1,CASSQGTSYYYEQYF,TGCGCCAGCAGCCAAGGGACTAGCTATTACTACGAGCAGTACTTC
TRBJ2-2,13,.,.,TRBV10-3,CAIRSGNTGELFF,TGTGCCATCAGGTCCGGAAACACCGGGGAGCTGTTTTTT